These 21 T cell receptor beta chains were sequenced from one sample in a study of blood T cell repertoires in COVID-19 (dated by TCRdb to about 2020). Library creation used the immunoSEQ multiplex PCR assay. Imported from immuneACCESS, the table was reduced by TCRdb to in-frame sequences with V and J called. These copies leave out some clones; in studies compared against another copy, an unresolved V gene accounts for under half, and the cause of the remainder is not known. Recorded for this sample are tens of thousands of clones; roughly 83% of them occurred a single time. Approximately 6% of the sample belongs to the ten largest clones. Sequences were obtained from peripheral blood. The receptor set was obtained from a woman aged 55-69 years with acute or convalescent COVID-19.

The chain recombines TRBV11-2 with TRBJ2-2; possibly TRBD2 for D (5 bases). Germline assignment: CDR1 SGHAT and CDR2 FQNNGV. The V and J ends lost 3 bases and 6 bases respectively, with 11 bases between them. The CDR3 runs 14 residues. CDR3 sequence (DNA): TGTGCCAGCAGCTTGTTTGTCGGGGCCGGGGAGCTGTTTTTT. Its translation: CASSLFVGAGELFF.

The J gene is TRBJ2-2, the V gene TRBV18; 11 nucleotides align to TRBD1. Unmatched junction bases numbered 5, after V lost 3 bases and J lost 11 bases. Germline lookup yields CDR1 KGHSH and CDR2 LQKENI. The CDR3 is 14 residues long. The CDR3 DNA is TGTGCCAGCTCACCCTCGGACAGGGGGCGTGAGCTGTTTTTT. It is translated as CASSPSDRGRELFF.

The J gene is TRBJ1-1, the V gene TRBV9; D remains ambiguous. The length of the CDR3 is 15 residues. V was cut by 0 bases and J by 4 bases, with 13 bases left in between. Germline V lookup: CDR1 SGDLS, CDR2 YYNGEE. The CDR3 sequence is CASSVVDRGITEAFF. The CDR3 bases are TGTGCCAGCAGCGTAGTGGATCGGGGAATCACTGAAGCTTTCTTT. Variable domain in full (rest from reference TRBV9 and TRBJ1-1): DSGVTQTPKHLITATGQRVTLRCSPRSGDLSVYWYQQSLDQGLQFLIQYYNGEERAKGNILERFSAQQFPDLHSELNLSSLELGDSALYFCASSVVDRGITEAFFGQGTRLTVV.

The V gene is TRBV5-1, the J gene TRBJ2-7, with D maybe TRBD1 (9 bases). The CDR3 is made up of 15 amino acids. The V and J ends lost 6 bases and 1 base respectively, with 17 bases between them. Looked up from germline, CDR1 is SGHRS and CDR2 is YFSETQ. The CDR3 DNA reads TGCGCCAGCACCCCGGGAGGGACAGGGTCCTACGAGCAGTACTTC. This sequence encodes CASTPGGTGSYEQYF. The full variable domain, in which reference TRBV5-1 and TRBJ2-7 provide the parts outside the CDR3, is KAGVTQTPRYLIKTRGQQVTLSCSPISGHRSVSWYQQTPGQGLQFLFEYFSETQRNKGNFPGRFSGRQFSNSRSEMNVSTLELGDSALYLCASTPGGTGSYEQYFGPGTRLTVT.

Remarks on this clone: Other DNA sequences from this sample encode an identical CDR3 as well. The V gene is TRBV5-1, the J gene TRBJ1-2; tentative D call: TRBD1 (6 bases). The V gene lost 4 bases and the J gene lost 2 bases, with 9 bases spanning the gap. Germline lookup yields CDR1 SGHRS and CDR2 YFSETQ. The CDR3 spans 13 residues. CDR3 protein: CASSPGQNYGYTF. Written as DNA, the CDR3 is TGCGCCAGCAGCCCCGGACAGAACTATGGCTACACCTTC.

The rearrangement uses TRBV2 and TRBJ2-1; unclear D gene. V lost 6 bases and J 3 bases, leaving 9 bases between the germline ends. Germline lookup yields CDR1 SNHLY and CDR2 FYNNEI. The CDR3 sequence is 13 residues long. The CDR3 sequence: CASSPHSYNEQFF. Here the CDR3 DNA reads TGTGCCAGCAGCCCCCACAGCTACAATGAGCAGTTCTTC.

This clone has only one observation. The gene calls are TRBV9 and TRBJ1-6, with 7 bases lining up with TRBD1. V trimming: 4 bases; J trimming: 6 bases; junction bases outside the gene matches: 7. Looked up from germline, CDR1 is SGDLS and CDR2 is YYNGEE. The CDR3 length is 15 residues. CDR3 nucleotide sequence: TGTGCCAGCAGCCCACAGGGACAGCCTAATTCACCCCTCCACTTT. It specifies CASSPQGQPNSPLHF.

The chain couples TRBV6-5 to TRBJ2-3; 7 nucleotides line up with TRBD1. CDR3 length: 16 residues. CDR1 and CDR2 from the germline V gene are MNHEY and SVGAGI. V gave up 2 bases and J gave up 1 base; unmatched junction bases: 6. DNA of the CDR3: TGTGCCAGCAGTTACCCGACAGGGAGCGGCACAGATACGCAGTATTTT. Protein: CASSYPTGSGTDTQYF.

The CDR3 nucleotides are TGCGCCAGCAGCCCGTTCGCAGAGGCGAACACTGAAGCTTTCTTT. Translating it yields CASSPFAEANTEAFF. The rearrangement links TRBV4-1 to TRBJ1-1; D not certain. CDR1 is MGHRA, CDR2 YSYEKL, per germline. Trimming cost V 4 bases and J 1 base, with 13 bases left between them. The CDR3 runs 15 residues.

The chain carries TRBV11-2 and TRBJ1-1, with D perhaps matching TRBD1 (5 bases). Per germline, CDR1 SGHAT and CDR2 FQNNGV. The CDR3 has 11 amino acids. With 5 bases removed from V and 7 bases from J, the gap between germline ends came to 8 bases. The CDR3 here is CASSVQGEAFF. The CDR3 DNA reads as TGTGCCAGCAGCGTGCAGGGTGAAGCTTTCTTT.

CDR3 in amino acids: CASSHTGGEWPQHF. The CDR3 DNA follows: TGCGCCAGCAGCCACACAGGGGGCGAATGGCCCCAGCATTTT. The chain couples TRBV5-1 to TRBJ1-5; 9 bases are a match to TRBD1. CDR1 is SGHRS and CDR2 is YFSETQ in the germline V gene. The CDR3 runs 14 residues. J lost 9 bases, V lost 4 bases, and 8 bases had no gene match. The full variable domain, rest sourced from reference TRBV5-1 and TRBJ1-5, is KAGVTQTPRYLIKTRGQQVTLSCSPISGHRSVSWYQQTPGQGLQFLFEYFSETQRNKGNFPGRFSGRQFSNSRSEMNVSTLELGDSALYLCASSHTGGEWPQHFGDGTRLSIL.

The V and J genes are TRBV5-1 and TRBJ1-2, with D maybe TRBD1 (5 bases). V lost 0 bases and J 2 bases, leaving 11 bases between the germline ends. Per germline, CDR1 SGHRS and CDR2 YFSETQ. This CDR3 has 15 amino acids. The CDR3 region has the DNA TGCGCCAGCAGCTTGGACGGGGGTTCGAACTATGGCTACACCTTC. Residues: CASSLDGGSNYGYTF.

The J gene is TRBJ1-3, the V gene TRBV6-5, with TRBD1 as a possible D gene (6 bases). V lost 0 bases and J lost 2, with 11 bases in between. The CDR3 length is 16 residues. Per germline, CDR1 MNHEY and CDR2 SVGAGI. In DNA, the CDR3 is TGTGCCAGCAGTTACTCGGGGACACGTACTGGAAACACCATATATTTT. It codes for CASSYSGTRTGNTIYF.

The V call is TRBV27, the J call TRBJ1-6, with 10 positions matching TRBD1. This CDR3 comprises 16 residues. CDR1 MNHEY and CDR2 SMNVEV come from the germline V gene (reference sequence). With V trimmed by 3 bases and J by 10 bases, 9 bases remained unmatched. CDR3 nucleotide sequence: TGTGCCAGCAGTTTTTCATCGGGACAGGGGAGATCACCCCTCCACTTT. Protein sequence: CASSFSSGQGRSPLHF.

This clone was observed a few times. The rearrangement uses TRBV6-1 and TRBJ1-5; 11 nucleotides line up with TRBD1. The CDR3 has 15 amino acids. Trimming took 1 base from V and 7 from J; bases not matched to a gene: 3. Per the germline V gene, CDR1 is MNHNS and CDR2 is SASEGT. CDR3 sequence reads: CASSEGTGGGQPQHF. CDR3 nucleotides: TGTGCCAGCAGTGAAGGGACAGGGGGCGGGCAGCCCCAGCATTTT.

The chain carries TRBV5-1 and TRBJ2-1, with TRBD2 identical over 8 bases. The CDR3 has 15 residues. V was clipped by 2 bases and J by 0 bases; unmatched bases: 1. In germline, CDR1 is SGHRS, CDR2 YFSETQ. The CDR3, as DNA: TGCGCCAGCAGCTTAACTAGCGGCTCCTACAATGAGCAGTTCTTC. Translation gives CASSLTSGSYNEQFF.

V is TRBV10-2 and J is TRBJ1-6; weak D call: TRBD1 (5 bases). CDR3 length: 14 amino acids. V was clipped by 8 bases and J by 6 bases, with 14 bases between them. The germline gives CDR1 WSHSY, CDR2 SAAADI. CDR3 in amino acids: CASGKGVVNSPLHF. CDR3 in DNA: TGCGCCAGCGGCAAAGGGGTGGTTAATTCACCCCTCCACTTT.

The chain joins TRBV10-3 to TRBJ1-1; weak D call: TRBD1 (6 bases). The CDR3 has 13 amino acids. Trimming shortened V by 7 bases and J by 10 bases, and 19 bases separated the two germline ends. The germline V gene encodes CDR1 ENHRY and CDR2 SYGVKD. CDR3 DNA: TGTGCCATCAAGCCTGCCGGGACATTTGGAGCTTTCTTT. It translates to CAIKPAGTFGAFF.

This clone was counted only a few times. The chain employs TRBV6-5 and TRBJ1-1; a possible D gene is TRBD1 (5 bases). This CDR3 contains 14 residues. The ends were cut back, 7 bases at V and 1 base at J, with 13 bases in the middle. CDR1 and CDR2 (germline): MNHEY, SVGAGI. The CDR3 bases are TGTGCCAGCACCAAGGGACTCCAGAACACTGAAGCTTTCTTT. Its protein product is CASTKGLQNTEAFF.

J is TRBJ2-7 and V is TRBV2; tentative D call: TRBD1 (6 bases). The length of the CDR3 is 13 residues. Germline V gene sequence: CDR1 SNHLY, CDR2 FYNNEI. V lost 6 bases, J lost 1 base, and 10 bases lay in between. The CDR3 nucleotides are TGTGCCAGCAGACGGGACACTTCCTACGAGCAGTACTTC. As protein: CASRRDTSYEQYF.

This rearrangement joins TRBV3-1 (or the pseudogene TRBV3-2) to TRBJ2-2; 7 nucleotides match TRBD2. The germline V gene has CDR1 LGHDT and CDR2 YNNKEL (reference sequence). The CDR3 contains 16 residues. V shed 1 base and J 1 base; nucleotides not matched to a gene: 3. The CDR3 region has the DNA TGTGCCAGCAGCCAAGGCGGGAGAGTGAACACCGGGGAGCTGTTTTTT. It translates to CASSQGGRVNTGELFF.